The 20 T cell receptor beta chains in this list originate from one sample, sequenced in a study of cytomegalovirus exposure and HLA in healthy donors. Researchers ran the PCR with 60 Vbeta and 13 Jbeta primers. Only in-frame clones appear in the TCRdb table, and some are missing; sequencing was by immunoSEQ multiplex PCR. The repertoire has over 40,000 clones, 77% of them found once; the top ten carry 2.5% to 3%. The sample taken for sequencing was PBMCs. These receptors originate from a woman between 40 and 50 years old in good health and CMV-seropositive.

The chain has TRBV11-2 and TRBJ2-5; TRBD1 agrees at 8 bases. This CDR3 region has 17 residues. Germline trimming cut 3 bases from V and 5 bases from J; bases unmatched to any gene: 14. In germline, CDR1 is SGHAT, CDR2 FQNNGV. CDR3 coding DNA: TGTGCCAGCAGCTTCCGACCCCAGGGGGCCTCAAGGGAGACCCAGTACTTC. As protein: CASSFRPQGASRETQYF.

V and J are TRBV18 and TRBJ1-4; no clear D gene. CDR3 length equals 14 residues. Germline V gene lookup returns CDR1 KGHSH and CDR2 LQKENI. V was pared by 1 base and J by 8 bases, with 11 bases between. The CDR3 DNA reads TGTGCCAGCTCACCACTAAGGGAGAACGAAAAACTGTTTTTT. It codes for CASSPLRENEKLFF.

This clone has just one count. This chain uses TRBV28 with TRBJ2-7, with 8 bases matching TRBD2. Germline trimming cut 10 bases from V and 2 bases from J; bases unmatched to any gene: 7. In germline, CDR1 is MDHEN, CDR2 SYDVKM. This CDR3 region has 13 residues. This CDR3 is CATGTSGTYEQYF. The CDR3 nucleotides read TGTGCCACCGGGACTAGTGGGACCTACGAGCAGTACTTC. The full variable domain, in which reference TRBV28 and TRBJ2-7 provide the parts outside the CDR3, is DVKVTQSSRYLVKRTGEKVFLECVQDMDHENMFWYRQDPGLGLRLIYFSYDVKMKEKGDIPEGYSVSREKKERFSLILESASTNQTSMYLCATGTSGTYEQYFGPGTRLTVT.

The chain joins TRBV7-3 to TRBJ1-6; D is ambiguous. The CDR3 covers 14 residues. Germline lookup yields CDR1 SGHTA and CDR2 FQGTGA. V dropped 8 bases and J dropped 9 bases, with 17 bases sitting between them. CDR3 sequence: CASSGGGSGSPLHF. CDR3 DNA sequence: TGTGCCAGCTCCGGCGGCGGTAGCGGTTCACCCCTCCACTTT.

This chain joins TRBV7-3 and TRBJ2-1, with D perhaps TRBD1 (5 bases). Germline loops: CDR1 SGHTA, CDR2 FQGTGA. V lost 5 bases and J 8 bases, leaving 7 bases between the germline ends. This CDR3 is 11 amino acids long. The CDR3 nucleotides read TGTGCCAGCAGCCTAGGGGATGAGCAGTTCTTC. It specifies CASSLGDEQFF.

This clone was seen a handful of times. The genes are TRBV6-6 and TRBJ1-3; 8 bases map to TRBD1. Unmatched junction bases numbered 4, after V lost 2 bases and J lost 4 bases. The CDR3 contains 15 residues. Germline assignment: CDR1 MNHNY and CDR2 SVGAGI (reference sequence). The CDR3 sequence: CASSYGGQVGNTIYF. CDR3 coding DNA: TGTGCCAGCAGTTACGGGGGACAGGTCGGAAACACCATATATTTT.

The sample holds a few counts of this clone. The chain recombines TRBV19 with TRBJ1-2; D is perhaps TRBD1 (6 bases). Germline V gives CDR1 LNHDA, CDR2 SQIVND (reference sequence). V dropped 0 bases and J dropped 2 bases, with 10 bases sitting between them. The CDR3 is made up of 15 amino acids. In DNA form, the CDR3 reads TGTGCCAGTAGTATAGATTCAGGGGCCAACTATGGCTACACCTTC. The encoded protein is CASSIDSGANYGYTF.

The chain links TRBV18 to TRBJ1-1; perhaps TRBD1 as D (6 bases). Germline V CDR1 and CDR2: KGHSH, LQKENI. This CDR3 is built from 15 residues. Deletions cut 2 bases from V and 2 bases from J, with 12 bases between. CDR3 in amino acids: CASSPDSRGNTEAFF. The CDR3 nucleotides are TGTGCCAGCTCACCAGACAGCAGGGGAAACACTGAAGCTTTCTTT.

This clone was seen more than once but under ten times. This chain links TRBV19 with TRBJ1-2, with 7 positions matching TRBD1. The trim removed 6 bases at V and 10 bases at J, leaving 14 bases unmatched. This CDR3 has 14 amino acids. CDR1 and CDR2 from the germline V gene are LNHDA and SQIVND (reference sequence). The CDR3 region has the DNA TGTGCCAGTAGGAAACCCGGACAGGAGGATTTCTACACCTTC. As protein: CASRKPGQEDFYTF.

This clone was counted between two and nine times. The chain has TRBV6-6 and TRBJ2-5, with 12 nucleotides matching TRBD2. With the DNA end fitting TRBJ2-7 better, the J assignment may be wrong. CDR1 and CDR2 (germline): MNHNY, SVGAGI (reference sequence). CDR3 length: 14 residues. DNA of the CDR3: TGTGCCAGCAGGCCCCTAGCGGGGGGGAACGAGCAGTACTTC. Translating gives CASRPLAGGNEQYF.

CDR3 DNA sequence: TGTGCCAGCAGTAGGGACTCTAAAGAGACCCAGTACTTC. As protein: CASSRDSKETQYF. The chain couples TRBV2 to TRBJ2-5, with D tentatively TRBD2 (6 bases). Per germline, CDR1 SNHLY and CDR2 FYNNEI. The CDR3 is 13 residues long. V was shortened by 5 bases and J by 3 bases, with 10 bases between the two germline ends. Full variable domain (remainder filled in from reference TRBV2 and TRBJ2-5): EPEVTQTPSHQVTQMGQEVILRCVPISNHLYFYWYRQILGQKVEFLVSFYNNEISEKSEIFDDQFSVERPDGSNFTLKIRSTKLEDSAMYFCASSRDSKETQYFGPGTRLLVL.

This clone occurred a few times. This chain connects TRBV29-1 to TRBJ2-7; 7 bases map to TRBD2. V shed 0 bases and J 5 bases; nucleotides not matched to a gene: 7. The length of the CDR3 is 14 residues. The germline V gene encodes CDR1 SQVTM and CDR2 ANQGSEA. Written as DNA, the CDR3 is TGCAGCGTTGAAGAGGGAGGGAGGGCGCACGAGCAGTACTTC. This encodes CSVEEGGRAHEQYF.

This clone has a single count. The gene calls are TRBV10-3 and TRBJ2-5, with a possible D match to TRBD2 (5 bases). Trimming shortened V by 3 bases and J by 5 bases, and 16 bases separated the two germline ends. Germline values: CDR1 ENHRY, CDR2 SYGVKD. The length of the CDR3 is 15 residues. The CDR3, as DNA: TGTGCCATCAGTGAATCTCCGGGGTCCTGGGAGACCCAGTACTTC. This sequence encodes CAISESPGSWETQYF.

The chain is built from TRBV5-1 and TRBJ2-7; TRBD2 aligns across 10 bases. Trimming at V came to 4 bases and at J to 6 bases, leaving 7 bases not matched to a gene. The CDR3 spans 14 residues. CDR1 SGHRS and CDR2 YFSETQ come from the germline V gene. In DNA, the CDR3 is TGCGCCAGCAGCGGAAGCGGGGGGGGGTTCGAGCAGTACTTC. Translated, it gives CASSGSGGGFEQYF.

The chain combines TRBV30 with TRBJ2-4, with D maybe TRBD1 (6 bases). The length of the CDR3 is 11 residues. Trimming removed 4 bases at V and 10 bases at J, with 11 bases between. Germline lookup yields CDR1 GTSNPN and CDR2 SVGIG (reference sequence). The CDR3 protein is CAWKTTGIQYF. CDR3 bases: TGTGCCTGGAAAACTACAGGGATTCAGTACTTC.

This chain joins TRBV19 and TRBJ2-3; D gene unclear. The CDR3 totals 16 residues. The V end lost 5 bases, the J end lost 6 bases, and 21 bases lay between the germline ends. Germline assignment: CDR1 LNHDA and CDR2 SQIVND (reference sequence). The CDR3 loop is CASSPSPAPGGDTQYF. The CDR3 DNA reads TGTGCCAGTAGTCCGTCCCCAGCCCCGGGTGGGGATACGCAGTATTTT.

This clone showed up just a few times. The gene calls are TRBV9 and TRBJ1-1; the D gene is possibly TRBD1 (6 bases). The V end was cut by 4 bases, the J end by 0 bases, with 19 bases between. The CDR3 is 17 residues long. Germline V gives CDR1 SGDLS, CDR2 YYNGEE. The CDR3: CASSSEGQGTMNTEAFF. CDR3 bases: TGTGCCAGCAGCTCAGAGGGGCAGGGGACGATGAACACTGAAGCTTTCTTT.

The CDR3 loop reads CASSPDRVERGYTF. CDR3 coding DNA: TGTGCCAGCAGCCCCGACAGGGTTGAAAGGGGCTACACCTTC. The V call is TRBV2, the J call TRBJ1-2, with 7 bases that match TRBD1. CDR3 length equals 14 residues. The ends lost 6 bases at V and 8 bases at J; junction bases unmatched: 12. The germline CDR1 and CDR2 sequences are SNHLY and FYNNEI.

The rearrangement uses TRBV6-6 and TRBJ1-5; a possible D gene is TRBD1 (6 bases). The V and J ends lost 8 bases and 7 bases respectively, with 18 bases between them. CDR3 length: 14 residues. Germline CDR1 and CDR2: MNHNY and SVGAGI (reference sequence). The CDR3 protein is CASRTGGGEQPQHF. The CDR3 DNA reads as TGTGCCAGCCGGACTGGGGGCGGAGAACAGCCCCAGCATTTT.

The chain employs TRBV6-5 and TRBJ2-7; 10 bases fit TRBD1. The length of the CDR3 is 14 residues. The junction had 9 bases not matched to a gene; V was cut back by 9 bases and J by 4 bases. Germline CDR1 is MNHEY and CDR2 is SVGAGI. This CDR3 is CASRGQGRSYEQYF. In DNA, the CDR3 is TGTGCCAGTAGGGGACAGGGGAGAAGTTACGAGCAGTACTTC.